Described below is a single TCR beta chain sequence and its context. The antigen is undetermined. The data derive from a study of graft-versus-host responses after intestinal transplantation. Sequencing used immunoSEQ multiplex PCR; TCRdb keeps in-frame clones, though not all of them. Of about 97,000 clones in the sample, around 90% are singletons; the top ten hold around 0.07%. The sample here was unstimulated CD8+ T cells sorted from spleen or lymph node cells, taken before transplant. The source of this sequence is a human donor who was the organ donor for an intestinal transplant.

CDR3 DNA: TGTGCCAGCTCACCAAAGCGGGAGGAGGATCGGCAGTACTTC. This codes for CASSPKREEDRQYF. The chain has TRBV18 and TRBJ2-7; 9 nucleotides agree with TRBD2. Germline values: CDR1 KGHSH, CDR2 LQKENI. This CDR3 comprises 14 residues. V lost 2 bases and J lost 9; bases outside the gene matches: 8.